The 10 T cell receptor beta chains below come from one sample, sequenced in a study of cytomegalovirus exposure and HLA in healthy donors (dated by TCRdb to the late 2010s). The library was prepared using the immunoSEQ multiplex PCR assay. A mixture of 60 forward primers for TCR Vbeta segments and 13 reverse primers for TCR Jbeta segments was used in the multiplex PCR. As stored in TCRdb, this immuneACCESS dataset retains in-frame rearrangements with V and J assigned. A fraction of the clones does not appear; measured against another copy, unresolved V genes explain less than half of the discrepancy, and the remainder lacks a known reason. The sample contains 150,000 to 200,000 clones, 75% to 85% of them found a single time. 6% to 8% of the sample comes from the top ten. Sequences were obtained from PBMCs. The receptor source for this set is a male donor in good health and CMV-seropositive.

J is TRBJ1-1 and V is TRBV4-1; D perhaps matches TRBD1 (5 bases). V lost 6 bases, J lost 2 bases, and 19 bases lay in between. Per the germline V gene, CDR1 is MGHRA and CDR2 is YSYEKL. The CDR3 totals 16 residues. The CDR3: CASSTAVGGANTEAFF. Written as DNA, the CDR3 is TGCGCCAGCAGTACCGCCGTCGGAGGGGCTAACACTGAAGCTTTCTTT.

The V gene is TRBV25-1, the J gene TRBJ1-1; D might be TRBD1 (5 bases). This CDR3 region has 14 residues. Trimming left V 2 bases short and J 5 bases short, with 12 bases between. Germline V gene data show CDR1 as MGHDK and CDR2 as SYGVNS. CDR3 protein: CASSEGGGRTEAFF. The CDR3 coding sequence is TGTGCCAGCAGTGAAGGCGGGGGAAGGACTGAAGCTTTCTTT.

The rearrangement uses TRBV7-2 and TRBJ1-2, with TRBD1 identical over 8 bases. The CDR3 length is 17 residues. The germline CDR1 and CDR2 sequences are SGHTA and FQGNSA. J lost 2 bases, V lost 5 bases, and 13 bases had no gene match. DNA of the CDR3: TGTGCCAGCAGCCCGACTTTCAGGGGGCGGGAAAACTATGGCTACACCTTC. Its translation is CASSPTFRGRENYGYTF.

The chain couples TRBV4-2 to TRBJ2-7; 7 bases agree with TRBD1. V shed 4 bases, J shed 4 bases, and the junction held 19 bases outside the gene matches. The V gene's germline CDR1 is LGHNA and CDR2 YNFKEQ. This CDR3 is 18 amino acids long. The CDR3 spells CASSLHNPTGIELYEQYF. The DNA for the CDR3 is TGTGCCAGCAGCCTTCACAATCCGACAGGGATCGAACTATACGAGCAGTACTTC.

This rearrangement joins TRBV30 to TRBJ1-2, with 7 bases matching TRBD1. Germline-derived CDR1 and CDR2 are GTSNPN and SVGIG (reference sequence). The CDR3 contains 15 residues. With V trimmed by 3 bases and J by 7 bases, 14 bases remained unmatched. The CDR3 loop reads CAWRTQGQWSRGYTF. In DNA form, the CDR3 reads TGTGCCTGGAGGACCCAGGGACAGTGGAGTCGTGGCTACACCTTC.

This clone was found a few times. This chain links TRBV5-5 with TRBJ1-2; D may be TRBD1 (5 bases). V lost 0 bases and J 4 bases, leaving 10 bases between the germline ends. Germline V gene sequence: CDR1 SGHKS, CDR2 YYEKEE (reference sequence). This CDR3 region has 14 residues. The CDR3 region is CASSLDDRAYGYTF. DNA of the CDR3: TGTGCCAGCAGCTTGGACGACAGAGCCTATGGCTACACCTTC.

The chain is built from TRBV30 and TRBJ2-5, with D possibly TRBD1 on 6 matching bases. Germline V lookup: CDR1 GTSNPN, CDR2 SVGIG (reference sequence). Trimming took off 4 bases at V and 4 bases at J, with 16 bases between the two ends. The CDR3 loop spans 14 amino acids. CDR3 sequence: CAWNPTGSGETQYF. The CDR3 DNA is TGTGCCTGGAACCCAACAGGGTCGGGAGAGACCCAGTACTTC.

The table lists this clone with a few counts. Its ends do not fully match the called genes, so a read error is possible. The rearrangement links TRBV7-9 to TRBJ1-4; 7 bases are a match to TRBD1. This CDR3 comprises 13 residues. Germline lookup yields CDR1 SEHNR and CDR2 FQNEAQ (reference sequence). CDR3 amino acids: CSSSRDREGRLFF. Written as DNA, the CDR3 is TGTTCCAGCAGCCGAGACAGGGAAGGGAGACTGTTTTTT.

V usage is TRBV30 and J usage is TRBJ2-2; D is perhaps TRBD2 (5 bases). Germline V lookup: CDR1 GTSNPN, CDR2 SVGIG (reference sequence). V lost 3 bases and J 1 base, leaving 6 bases between the germline ends. There are 13 residues in the CDR3. The CDR3: CAWRSGNTGELFF. The CDR3 DNA reads TGTGCCTGGAGAAGCGGGAACACCGGGGAGCTGTTTTTT.

The chain uses TRBV4-3 and TRBJ2-3, with 9 bases matching TRBD2. The V and J ends lost 0 bases and 5 bases, in that order; junction bases with no gene match: 21. The CDR3 runs to 21 residues. The germline CDR1 and CDR2 sequences are LGHNA and YSLEER. CDR3 protein: CASSQDGRPAFKRGAVDTQYF. The CDR3 DNA is TGCGCCAGCAGCCAAGATGGCCGTCCCGCGTTCAAGCGGGGGGCGGTAGATACGCAGTATTTT.